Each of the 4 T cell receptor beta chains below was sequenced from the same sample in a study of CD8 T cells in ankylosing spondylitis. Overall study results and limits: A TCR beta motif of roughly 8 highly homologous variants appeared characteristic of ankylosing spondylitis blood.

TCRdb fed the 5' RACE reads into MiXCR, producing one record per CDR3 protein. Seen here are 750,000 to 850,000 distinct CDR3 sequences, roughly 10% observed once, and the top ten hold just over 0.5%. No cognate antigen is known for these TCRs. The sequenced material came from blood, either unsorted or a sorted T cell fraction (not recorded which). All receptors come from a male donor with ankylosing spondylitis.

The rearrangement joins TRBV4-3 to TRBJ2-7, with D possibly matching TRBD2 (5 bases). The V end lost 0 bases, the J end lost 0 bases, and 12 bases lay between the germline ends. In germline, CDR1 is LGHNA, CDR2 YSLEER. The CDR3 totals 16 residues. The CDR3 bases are TGCGCCAGCAGCCAAGAATTCAGCGGCTTCTCCTACGAGCAGTACTTC. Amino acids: CASSQEFSGFSYEQYF.

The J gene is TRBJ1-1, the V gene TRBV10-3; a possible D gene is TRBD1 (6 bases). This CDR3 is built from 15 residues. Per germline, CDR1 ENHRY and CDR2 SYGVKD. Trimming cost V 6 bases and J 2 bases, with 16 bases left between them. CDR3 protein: CAISRGGRSNTEAFF. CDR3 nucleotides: TGTGCCATCAGCCGAGGGGGGCGGAGCAACACTGAAGCTTTCTTT.

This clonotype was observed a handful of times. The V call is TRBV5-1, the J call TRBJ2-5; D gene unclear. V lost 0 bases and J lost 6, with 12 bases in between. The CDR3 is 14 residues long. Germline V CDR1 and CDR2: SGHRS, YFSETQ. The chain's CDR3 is CASSLGAAQQTQYF. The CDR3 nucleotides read TGCGCCAGCAGCTTGGGCGCAGCACAACAGACCCAGTACTTC.

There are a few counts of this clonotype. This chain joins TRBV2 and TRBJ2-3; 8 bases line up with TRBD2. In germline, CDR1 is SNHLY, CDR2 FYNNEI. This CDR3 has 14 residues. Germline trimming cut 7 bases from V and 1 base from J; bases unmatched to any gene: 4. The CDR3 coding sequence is TGTGCCAGCAATCCGGGACTAGGCACAGATACGCAGTATTTT. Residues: CASNPGLGTDTQYF.